This TCR beta chain was profiled in a study of T cell changes during pregnancy in multiple sclerosis. Using immunoSEQ multiplex PCR, the repertoire was profiled, and TCRdb retains in-frame clones only, with some absent. The repertoire consists of approximately 44,000 clones, with around nine tenths occurring once and the leading ten covering around 0.63%. This CDR3 has 15 amino acids. The ends lost 0 bases at V and 6 bases at J; junction bases unmatched: 6. CDR1 is MNHEY, CDR2 SVGAGI, per germline. This specimen was CD4+ T cells from peripheral blood mononuclear cells, taken in the first trimester of pregnancy. The origin of this receptor is a female donor with multiple sclerosis, enrolled in a pregnancy study. V is TRBV6-5 and J is TRBJ2-7; 9 bases agree with TRBD1. This CDR3 reads CASSYSNRGLSEQYF. CDR3 DNA sequence: TGTGCCAGCAGTTACTCGAACAGGGGGCTTTCCGAGCAGTACTTC.